The 7 T cell receptor beta chains reported below all come from one sample, sequenced in a study of molecular identifiers for immune sequencing clone quantification. TCRdb recomputed calls from the PCR reads with MiXCR, one row per CDR3 protein. The data show about 510,000 distinct CDR3 sequences, about 26% seen once. Sequencing used naive CD8+ T cells from blood, with Jurkat cell RNA spiked in. As for subset: FACS-sorted CD8+CD4-CCR7+CD45RA+ naive T cells. These receptor sequences come from a human donor in good health. Some libraries in this study had Jurkat cell RNA spiked in.

This clonotype has ten or more counts. The chain links TRBV5-1 to TRBJ2-5; no clear D. The CDR3 extends over 13 amino acids. Looked up from germline, CDR1 is SGHRS and CDR2 is YFSETQ. Trimming stripped 0 bases from V and 5 bases from J, with 8 bases between. CDR3 protein: CASSLVLWETQYF. The CDR3 DNA reads TGCGCCAGCAGCTTGGTACTGTGGGAGACCCAGTACTTC.

In the case of this clonotype: Possible read error: a much larger clone is one base away. The CDR3 is CASLKGGQGSIETQYF. The DNA for the CDR3 is TGTGCCAGCCTAAAGGGGGGACAGGGGAGTATAGAGACCCAGTACTTC. The chain has TRBV28 and TRBJ2-5; TRBD1 matches at 10 bases. This CDR3 contains 16 residues. V shed 8 bases and J 4 bases; nucleotides not matched to a gene: 13. CDR1 is MDHEN, CDR2 SYDVKM, per germline.

In its sample, this clonotype was seen many times. This chain connects TRBV7-6 to TRBJ2-7; 8 positions match TRBD2. Germline assignment: CDR1 SGHVS and CDR2 FNYEAQ. V dropped 4 bases and J dropped 2; count of bases not matched to a gene: 10. The CDR3 spans 16 residues. The CDR3: CASSSGRQRGTYEQYF. CDR3 in DNA: TGTGCCAGCAGCTCGGGGCGGCAGCGGGGGACCTACGAGCAGTACTTC.

CDR3 amino acids: CASRKFGGLGTDTQYF. CDR3 DNA sequence: TGTGCCAGCAGGAAATTTGGGGGGCTAGGCACAGATACGCAGTATTTT. V gene TRBV28 combines with J gene TRBJ2-3; D might be TRBD1 or TRBD2, each matching 6 bases. The CDR3 extends over 16 amino acids. Germline CDR1 reads MDHEN; CDR2 reads SYDVKM. Trimming shortened V by 6 bases and J by 1 base, and 17 bases separated the two germline ends. The full variable domain, its missing parts supplied by reference TRBV28 and TRBJ2-3, is DVKVTQSSRYLVKRTGEKVFLECVQDMDHENMFWYRQDPGLGLRLIYFSYDVKMKEKGDIPEGYSVSREKKERFSLILESASTNQTSMYLCASRKFGGLGTDTQYFGPGTRLTVL.

V gene TRBV5-6 combines with J gene TRBJ1-1; 7 nucleotides line up with TRBD1. Germline assignment: CDR1 SGHDT and CDR2 YYEEEE. J lost 1 base, V lost 4 bases, and 10 bases had no gene match. CDR3 size: 16 residues. CDR3: CASSDLTGKGNTEAFF. DNA for the CDR3: TGTGCCAGCAGCGATTTGACAGGGAAGGGGAACACTGAAGCTTTCTTT.

Worth noting for this clonotype: The conserved phenylalanine or tryptophan normally closing the CDR3 is absent here, so this likely arose from a read error. The chain employs TRBV6-5 and TRBJ2-5; 7 bases map to TRBD2. Per germline, CDR1 MNHEY and CDR2 SVGAGI. V shed 8 bases and J 3 bases; nucleotides not matched to a gene: 6. The CDR3 has 13 residues. The CDR3 DNA reads as TGTGCCAGCGGGGGGGTGGGTGAAGAGACCCAGTACGTC. This translates into CASGGVGEETQYV.

This clonotype is a singleton in its sample. A much larger clone lies one base from this, so it may be a read error. The J gene is TRBJ2-7, the V gene TRBV25-1; tentative D call: TRBD1 (6 bases). Germline-derived CDR1 and CDR2 are MGHDK and SYGVNS. The V end lost 5 bases, the J end lost 2 bases, and 13 bases lay between the germline ends. The CDR3 has 14 residues. CDR3 bases: TGTGCCAGCAGTTCCCTTGGACAGACCTACGAGCAGTACTTC. Translation: CASSSLGQTYEQYF.